The next 24 T cell receptor beta chains were all read from a single sample in a study of T cells in women clearing cervical HPV infection. This table comes from immunoSEQ multiplex PCR, and its TCRdb copy is limited to in-frame clones, with some not included. This table lists over 45,000 clones. The source material was blood buffy coat. These TCRs come from a woman aged 18-70 years with a cervical HPV16 infection that either progressed to CIN3+ or cleared (not recorded which).

CDR3: CASIRRELSYEQYF. The DNA read from the CDR3 is TGTGCCAGCATTAGGCGGGAGTTGTCCTACGAG. The V gene is TRBV2, the J gene TRBJ2-7, with 7 bases lining up with TRBD2. Coverage ceases 3 residues before the CDR3 finishes, and the germline J gene fills in the end. Germline V lookup: CDR1 SNHLY, CDR2 FYNNEI. This CDR3 region has 14 residues. V was clipped by 7 bases and J by 1 base; unmatched bases: 7.

About this clone itself: Sequencing ends 3 residues short of the CDR3 end; the germline J gene provides the rest. The chain couples TRBV29-1 to TRBJ2-5; 13 nucleotides agree with TRBD2. The junction had 7 bases not matched to a gene; V was cut back by 7 bases and J by 5 bases. CDR1 is SQVTM and CDR2 is ANQGSEA in the germline V gene. The CDR3 covers 14 residues. The CDR3 is CSGTQLAGGETQYF. The CDR3 bases that were read are TGCAGCGGGACGCAACTAGCGGGAGGGGAGACC.

Regarding this clone: The CDR3 end falls 3 residues outside the read, so it is completed with the germline J gene. The chain has TRBV7-9 and TRBJ2-7; TRBD2 aligns across 7 bases. V lost 2 bases and J lost 2; bases outside the gene matches: 6. The CDR3 consists of 15 residues. The V gene's germline CDR1 is SEHNR and CDR2 FQNEAQ (reference sequence). The CDR3 is CASSLNGGGTYEQYF. Incomplete CDR3 DNA: TGTGCCAGCAGCTTAAATGGCGGGGGAACCTACGAG.

A word on this clone: The read ends 3 residues shy of where the CDR3 ends; the end is completed using the germline J gene. V and J are TRBV5-1 and TRBJ2-5; possible D gene TRBD2, 6 bases. V was cut by 5 bases and J by 5 bases, with 13 bases left in between. This CDR3 spans 13 amino acids. CDR1 is SGHRS and CDR2 is YFSETQ in the germline V gene. The CDR3 loop reads CASRVRGMETQYF. The CDR3 bases that were read are TGCGCCAGCAGAGTCCGGGGGATGGAGACC.

In terms of frequency, this clone is medium-sized (0.01 to 0.1%). The read falls 3 residues short of the CDR3 end, and the missing part is taken from the germline J gene. The chain carries TRBV14 and TRBJ2-3, with TRBD1 as a possible D gene (5 bases). The V and J ends lost 4 bases and 8 bases respectively, with 13 bases between them. The CDR3 runs 13 residues. In germline, CDR1 is SGHDN, CDR2 FVKESK. The CDR3 protein is CASSPQGRATQYF. CDR3 DNA (partial): TGTGCCAGCAGCCCCCAGGGCAGGGCTACG.

Of note for this clone: The CDR3 end lies 3 residues beyond the end of the read and is filled in from the germline J gene. V is TRBV28 and J is TRBJ2-7; 7 bases match TRBD1. CDR1 MDHEN and CDR2 SYDVKM come from the germline V gene. The CDR3 extends over 14 amino acids. Trimming removed 3 bases from V and 1 base from J; junction bases left unmatched: 3. Partial CDR3 DNA: TGTGCCAGCAGTTTTGGGGACAGTTCCTACGAG. This sequence encodes CASSFGDSSYE. Given in full, the CDR3 is CASSFGDSSYEQYF.

The CDR3 protein is CASSPPILAGGPDTQYF. The CDR3 bases that were read are TGTGCCAGCAGCCCTCCTATACTAGCGGGGGGCCCAGATACG. The V gene is TRBV28, the J gene TRBJ2-3; 12 nucleotides match TRBD2. With the read ending 3 residues before the CDR3 end, the germline J gene is used to fill in that end. The germline V gene has CDR1 MDHEN and CDR2 SYDVKM. This CDR3 is 17 amino acids long. V gave up 6 bases and J gave up 4 bases; unmatched junction bases: 11.

Details on this clone: One end of the junction fails to match germline, which may point to a read error. The CDR3 is cut off 3 residues early in the read; its end comes from the germline J gene. This chain joins TRBV4-1 and TRBJ2-3, with D possibly being TRBD1 (5 bases). CDR1 and CDR2 (germline): MGHRA, YSYEKL. The CDR3 contains 13 residues. The sequenced part of the CDR3 DNA is TGCACCAGCAGCCAGGCACAGGAAGATACG. This codes for CTSSQAQEDT. The whole CDR3 reads CTSSQAQEDTQYF.

A remark on this clone: The read gets to within 3 residues of the CDR3 end, and the germline J gene fills in the rest. The chain links TRBV18 to TRBJ1-6, with D tentatively TRBD1 (6 bases). The ends were cut back, 4 bases at V and 5 bases at J, with 18 bases in the middle. CDR1 is KGHSH, CDR2 LQKENI, per germline. CDR3 length: 17 residues. The part of the CDR3 DNA that was read is TGTGCCAGCTCACTCAACATACAGGGCACCAATAATTCACCC. Translation gives CASSLNIQGTNNSP. The whole CDR3 sequence is CASSLNIQGTNNSPLHF.

Comment on this clone: The read gets to within 3 residues of the CDR3 end, and the germline J gene fills in the rest. The V gene is TRBV20-1, the J gene TRBJ1-1; TRBD1 matches 8 bases. V lost 2 bases and J lost 0; bases outside the gene matches: 8. In germline, CDR1 is DFQATT, CDR2 SNEGSKA (reference sequence). This CDR3 is 16 amino acids long. CDR3 residues: CSARSQGAPLNTEAFF. The covered CDR3 bases are TGCAGTGCTAGATCCCAGGGGGCGCCTTTGAACACTGAA.

As to this clone: The CDR3 extends 3 residues past the end of the read, so its final part is completed from the germline J gene. V is TRBV18 and J is TRBJ2-2; D may be TRBD1 (5 bases). The CDR3 has 15 residues. Germline CDR1 and CDR2: KGHSH and LQKENI. Trimming took 5 bases from V and 4 from J, leaving 14 bases between them. CDR3: CASSTTDSSTGELFF. The CDR3 bases that were read are TGTGCCAGCTCAACCACCGACAGTTCCACCGGGGAG.

The CDR3 loop is CASSHKSYRGPEAFF. Incomplete CDR3 DNA: TGTGCCAGCAGCCATAAGAGCTACAGGGGCCCTGAA. The chain has TRBV14 and TRBJ1-1; 7 nucleotides align to TRBD1. The read gets to within 3 residues of the CDR3 end, and the germline J gene fills in the rest. This CDR3 contains 15 residues. V was clipped by 3 bases and J by 6 bases; unmatched bases: 10. Germline V CDR1 and CDR2: SGHDN, FVKESK.

A remark on this clone: The CDR3 end is not reached by the read, which stops 3 residues before it; the germline J gene fills it in. The chain recombines TRBV5-4 with TRBJ2-7, with D unresolved. Germline V CDR1 and CDR2: SGHNT, YYREEE (reference sequence). This CDR3 is 13 amino acids long. Trimming removed 0 bases at V and 3 bases at J, with 7 bases between. CDR3 loop: CASSLAAGYEQYF. The sequenced CDR3 bases are TGTGCCAGCAGCTTGGCCGCAGGCTACGAG.

A word on this clone: The DNA ends 3 residues before the CDR3 does, and the rest of the CDR3 is filled in from the germline J gene. This rearrangement joins TRBV6-2 or TRBV6-3 to TRBJ2-7, with 9 bases that match TRBD1. Looked up from germline, CDR1 is MNHEY and CDR2 is SVGEGT. There are 15 residues in the CDR3. V shed 6 bases, J shed 5 bases, and the junction held 11 bases outside the gene matches. The covered CDR3 bases are TGTGCCAGCAGACAAACCGGGACAGGGAAGCACGAG. Translation gives CASRQTGTGKHE. The whole CDR3 sequence is CASRQTGTGKHEQYF.

The sequenced CDR3 bases are TGTGCCAGCATACTCATGGACAGGGGGCGCGATGAG. It yields the protein CASILMDRGRDE. Given in full, the CDR3 is CASILMDRGRDEQFF. The rearrangement uses TRBV7-9 and TRBJ2-1; 11 bases fit TRBD1. The sequence runs out 3 residues before the end of the CDR3; the remainder is reconstructed from the germline J gene. Unmatched junction bases numbered 10, after V lost 7 bases and J lost 8 bases. The CDR3 has 15 residues. Germline loops: CDR1 SEHNR, CDR2 FQNEAQ (reference sequence).

Of note for this clone: The read comes to an end 3 residues before the CDR3 does, leaving the germline J gene to fill in the end. The chain recombines TRBV18 with TRBJ2-3; 12 bases are shared with TRBD2. With 6 bases clipped from V and 5 bases from J, the junction kept 6 bases outside the gene matches. Germline V gene sequence: CDR1 KGHSH, CDR2 LQKENI. CDR3 size: 15 residues. The CDR3: CASSGLAGRGDTQYF. CDR3 DNA (partial): TGTGCCAGCTCCGGACTAGCGGGAAGGGGAGATACG.

Concerning this clone itself: The read terminates 3 residues ahead of where the CDR3 ends, so the germline J gene completes it. The rearrangement uses TRBV20-1 and TRBJ2-1; D is possibly TRBD2 (5 bases). This CDR3 comprises 16 residues. Trimming pared 0 bases from V and 0 bases from J, leaving 12 bases between. Germline V gene sequence: CDR1 DFQATT, CDR2 SNEGSKA (reference sequence). CDR3 in amino acids: CSARDGLAHSYNEQFF. CDR3 bases read: TGCAGTGCTAGAGATGGTTTAGCGCACTCCTACAATGAG.

Comments on this clone: Read coverage stops 3 residues before the CDR3 terminus; the germline J gene supplies the remainder. The chain links TRBV5-4 to TRBJ1-1, with D possibly matching TRBD1 (6 bases). The CDR3 covers 13 residues. Trimming pared 3 bases from V and 4 bases from J, leaving 10 bases between. Per germline, CDR1 SGHNT and CDR2 YYREEE (reference sequence). Here the CDR3 reads CASSSQGITEAFF. CDR3 bases read: TGTGCCAGCAGCTCGCAGGGGATCACTGAA.

In the case of this clone: With the read ending 3 residues before the CDR3 end, the germline J gene is used to fill in that end. The gene calls are TRBV27 and TRBJ1-4, with a tentative D call TRBD1 (6 bases). The CDR3 spans 17 residues. Germline assignment: CDR1 MNHEY and CDR2 SMNVEV (reference sequence). V lost 5 bases and J lost 0, with 16 bases in between. CDR3 in amino acids: CASSPSRGKATNEKLFF. The sequenced part of the CDR3 DNA is TGTGCCAGCAGTCCATCCAGGGGCAAGGCAACTAATGAAAAA.

Regarding this clone: With the read ending 3 residues before the CDR3 end, the germline J gene is used to fill in that end. V gene TRBV4-2 combines with J gene TRBJ2-1, with 14 bases lining up with TRBD2. Germline CDR1 LGHNA, CDR2 YNFKEQ. The CDR3 sequence is 21 residues long. V gave up 4 bases and J gave up 5 bases; unmatched junction bases: 19. Incomplete CDR3 DNA: TGTGCCAGCAGCCTGTACTCTGGGACTAGCGGGGGCCGAAATACAAACAATGAG. Its translation: CASSLYSGTSGGRNTNNE. The full CDR3 is CASSLYSGTSGGRNTNNEQFF.

As concerns this clone: The sequence runs out 3 residues before the end of the CDR3; the remainder is reconstructed from the germline J gene. The rearrangement joins TRBV5-7 to TRBJ2-2; the D gene is possibly TRBD1 (6 bases). TRBV5-7 has ORF status, its function being uncertain. Trimming shortened V by 1 base and J by 4 bases, and 8 bases separated the two germline ends. There are 14 residues in the CDR3. The part of the CDR3 DNA that was read is TGTGCCAGCAGCTTGACAGGGCCCACCGGGGAG. This sequence encodes CASSLTGPTGE. The CDR3 in full is CASSLTGPTGELFF.

About this clone itself: Sequencing ends 3 residues short of the CDR3 end; the germline J gene provides the rest. The rearrangement uses TRBV5-1 and TRBJ2-7; TRBD2 matches at 8 bases. The CDR3 is 14 residues long. Germline V gene sequence: CDR1 SGHRS, CDR2 YFSETQ. J was trimmed by 2 bases and V by 7 bases; bases with no gene match: 8. The CDR3 loop reads CASPFRGGAYEQYF. CDR3 DNA, as far as it was read: TGCGCCAGCCCTTTTCGGGGGGGCGCCTACGAG. The variable domain in full, completed from reference TRBV5-1 and TRBJ2-7, reads KAGVTQTPRYLIKTRGQQVTLSCSPISGHRSVSWYQQTPGQGLQFLFEYFSETQRNKGNFPGRFSGRQFSNSRSEMNVSTLELGDSALYLCASPFRGGAYEQYFGPGTRLTVT.

Details on this clone: With the read ending 3 residues before the CDR3 end, the germline J gene is used to fill in that end. V gene TRBV19 combines with J gene TRBJ2-1; 10 bases align to TRBD2. V lost 0 bases, J lost 5 bases, and 7 bases stayed unmatched. From germline, CDR1 is LNHDA and CDR2 SQIVND (reference sequence). The CDR3 contains 17 residues. The CDR3 bases that were read are TGTGCCAGTAGTATAGATGGAGCGGGAGGGCCCCACAATGAG. Protein: CASSIDGAGGPHNE. The entire CDR3 protein reads CASSIDGAGGPHNEQFF.

Notes on this clone: The CDR3 end is not reached by the read, which stops 3 residues before it; the germline J gene fills it in. The chain links TRBV7-2 to TRBJ2-5; weak D call: TRBD2 (6 bases). This CDR3 contains 14 residues. CDR1 SGHTA and CDR2 FQGNSA come from the germline V gene. The sequenced CDR3 bases are TGTGCCAGCAGCTTAGGCGGGGTATTGGGAACC. It is translated as CASSLGGVLGT. The complete CDR3 reads CASSLGGVLGTQYF. Full variable domain (rest looked up from reference TRBV7-2 and TRBJ2-5): GAGVSQSPSNKVTEKGKDVELRCDPISGHTALYWYRQSLGQGLEFLIYFQGNSAPDKSGLPSDRFSAERTGGSVSTLTIQRTQQEDSAVYLCASSLGGVLGTQYFGPGTRLLVL.